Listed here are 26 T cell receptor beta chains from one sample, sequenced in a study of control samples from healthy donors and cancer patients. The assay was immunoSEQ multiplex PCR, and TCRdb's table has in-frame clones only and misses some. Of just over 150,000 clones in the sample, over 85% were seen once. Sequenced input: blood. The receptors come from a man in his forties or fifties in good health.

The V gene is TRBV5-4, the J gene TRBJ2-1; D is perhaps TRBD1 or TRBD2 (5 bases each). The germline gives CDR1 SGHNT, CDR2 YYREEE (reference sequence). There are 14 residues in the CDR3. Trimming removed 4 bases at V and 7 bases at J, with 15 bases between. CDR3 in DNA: TGTGCCAGCAGCGTTGGGGCGGGTTCAAATGAGCAGTTCTTC. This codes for CASSVGAGSNEQFF.

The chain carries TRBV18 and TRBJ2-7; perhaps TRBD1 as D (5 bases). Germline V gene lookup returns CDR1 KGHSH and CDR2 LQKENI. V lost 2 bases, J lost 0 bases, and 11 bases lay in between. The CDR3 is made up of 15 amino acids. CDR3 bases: TGTGCCAGCTCACCATTCGAGACAGTCTCCTACGAGCAGTACTTC. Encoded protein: CASSPFETVSYEQYF. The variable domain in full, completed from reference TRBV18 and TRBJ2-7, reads NAGVMQNPRHLVRRRGQEARLRCSPMKGHSHVYWYRQLPEEGLKFMVYLQKENIIDESGMPKERFSAEFPKEGPSILRIQQVVRGDSAAYFCASSPFETVSYEQYFGPGTRLTVT.

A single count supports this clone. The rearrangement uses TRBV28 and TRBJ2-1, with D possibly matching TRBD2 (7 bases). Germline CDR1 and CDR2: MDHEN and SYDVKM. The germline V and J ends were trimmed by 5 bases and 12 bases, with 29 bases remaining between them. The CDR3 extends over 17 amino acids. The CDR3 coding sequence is TGTGCCAGCAGTGCCCCAGAGGGGAGGGGGAGTGGATATGTGCAGTTCTTC. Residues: CASSAPEGRGSGYVQFF.

The CDR3 region has the DNA TGCAGCGCCTCCTACAGGGGTGGCTACACCTTC. It codes for CSASYRGGYTF. The chain employs TRBV29-1 and TRBJ1-2; 7 bases fit TRBD1. CDR1 SQVTM and CDR2 ANQGSEA come from the germline V gene. This CDR3 contains 11 residues. V gave up 7 bases and J gave up 7 bases; unmatched junction bases: 6.

CDR3 region: CASSTSPYEQYF. The CDR3 DNA follows: TGCGCCAGCAGTACTAGTCCCTACGAGCAGTACTTC. This chain connects TRBV5-1 to TRBJ2-7; maybe TRBD2 (5 bases). This CDR3 region has 12 residues. Trimming cost V 5 bases and J 2 bases, with 8 bases left between them. Germline V gene lookup returns CDR1 SGHRS and CDR2 YFSETQ.

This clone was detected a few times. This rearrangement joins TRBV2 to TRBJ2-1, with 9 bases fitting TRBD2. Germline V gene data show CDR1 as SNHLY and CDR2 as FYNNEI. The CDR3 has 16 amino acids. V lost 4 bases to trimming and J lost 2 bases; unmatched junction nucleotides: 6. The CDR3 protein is CASSVKAGGAYNEQFF. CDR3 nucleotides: TGTGCCAGCAGTGTTAAGGCGGGAGGGGCCTACAATGAGCAGTTCTTC.

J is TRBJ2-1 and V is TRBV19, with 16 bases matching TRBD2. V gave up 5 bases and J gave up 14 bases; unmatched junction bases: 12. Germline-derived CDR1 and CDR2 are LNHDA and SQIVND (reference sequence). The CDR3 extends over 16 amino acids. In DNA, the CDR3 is TGTGCCAGTAGTCCCGGGACTAGCGGGAGGGCCGCGTTGGAGTTCTTC. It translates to CASSPGTSGRAALEFF.

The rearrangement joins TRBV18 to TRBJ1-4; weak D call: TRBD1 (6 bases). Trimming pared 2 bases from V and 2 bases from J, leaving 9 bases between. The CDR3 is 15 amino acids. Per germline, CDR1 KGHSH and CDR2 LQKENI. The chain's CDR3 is CASSPGTQTNEKLFF. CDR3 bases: TGTGCCAGCTCACCAGGGACACAGACTAATGAAAAACTGTTTTTT.

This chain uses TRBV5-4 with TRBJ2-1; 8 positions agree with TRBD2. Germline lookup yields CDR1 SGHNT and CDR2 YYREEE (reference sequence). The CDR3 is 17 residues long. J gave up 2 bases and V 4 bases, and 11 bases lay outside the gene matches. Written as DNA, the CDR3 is TGTGCCAGCAGCCCGGGGGGAGCGGGAGTAACCTACAATGAGCAGTTCTTC. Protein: CASSPGGAGVTYNEQFF. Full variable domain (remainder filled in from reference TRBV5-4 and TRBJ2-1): ETGVTQSPTHLIKTRGQQVTLRCSSQSGHNTVSWYQQALGQGPQFIFQYYREEENGRGNFPPRFSGLQFPNYSSELNVNALELDDSALYLCASSPGGAGVTYNEQFFGPGTRLTVL.

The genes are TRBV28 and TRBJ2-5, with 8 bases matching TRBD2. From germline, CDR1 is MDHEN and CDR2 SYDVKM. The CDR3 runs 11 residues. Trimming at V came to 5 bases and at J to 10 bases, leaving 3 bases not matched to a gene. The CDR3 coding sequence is TGTGCCAGCAGTCTGGGACTAGACCAGTACTTC. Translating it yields CASSLGLDQYF.

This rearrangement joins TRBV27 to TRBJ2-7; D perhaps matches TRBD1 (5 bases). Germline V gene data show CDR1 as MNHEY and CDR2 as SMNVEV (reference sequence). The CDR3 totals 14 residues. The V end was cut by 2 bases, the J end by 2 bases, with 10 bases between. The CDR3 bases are TGTGCCAGCAGTTTAAGACAGAACGCCTACGAGCAGTACTTC. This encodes CASSLRQNAYEQYF.

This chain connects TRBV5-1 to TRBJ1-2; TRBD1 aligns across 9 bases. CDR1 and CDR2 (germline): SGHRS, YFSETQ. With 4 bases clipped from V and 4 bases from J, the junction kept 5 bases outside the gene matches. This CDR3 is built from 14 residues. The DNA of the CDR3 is TGCGCCAGCAGCACGGGACAGGGTTCCTATGGCTACACCTTC. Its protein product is CASSTGQGSYGYTF. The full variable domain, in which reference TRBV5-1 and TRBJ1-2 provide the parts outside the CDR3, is KAGVTQTPRYLIKTRGQQVTLSCSPISGHRSVSWYQQTPGQGLQFLFEYFSETQRNKGNFPGRFSGRQFSNSRSEMNVSTLELGDSALYLCASSTGQGSYGYTFGSGTRLTVV.

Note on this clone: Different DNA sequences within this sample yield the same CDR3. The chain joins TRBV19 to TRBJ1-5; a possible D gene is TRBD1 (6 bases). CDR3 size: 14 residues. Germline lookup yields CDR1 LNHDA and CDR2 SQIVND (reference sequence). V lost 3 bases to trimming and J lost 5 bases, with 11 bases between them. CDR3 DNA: TGTGCCAGTAGTATTGCCAGGGGTCATCAGCCCCAGCATTTT. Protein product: CASSIARGHQPQHF.

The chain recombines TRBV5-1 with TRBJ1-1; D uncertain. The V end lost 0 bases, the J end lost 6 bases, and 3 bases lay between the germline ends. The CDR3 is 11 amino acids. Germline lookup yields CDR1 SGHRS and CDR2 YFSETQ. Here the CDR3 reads CASSLEAEAFF. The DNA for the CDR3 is TGCGCCAGCAGCTTGGAAGCTGAAGCTTTCTTT.

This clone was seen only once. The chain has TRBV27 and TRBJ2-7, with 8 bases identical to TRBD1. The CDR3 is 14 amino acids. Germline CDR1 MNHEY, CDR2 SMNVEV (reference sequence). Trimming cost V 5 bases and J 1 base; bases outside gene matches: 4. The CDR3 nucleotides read TGTGCCAGCAGTGTGACAGGGGATTCCTACGAGCAGTACTTC. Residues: CASSVTGDSYEQYF.

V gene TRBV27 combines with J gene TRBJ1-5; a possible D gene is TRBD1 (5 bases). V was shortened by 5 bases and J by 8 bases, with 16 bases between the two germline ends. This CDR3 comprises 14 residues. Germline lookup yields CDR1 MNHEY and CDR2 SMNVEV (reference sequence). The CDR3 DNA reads TGTGCCAGCAGTCCCTGGGGCAGTCAGGAGCCCCAGCATTTT. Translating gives CASSPWGSQEPQHF.

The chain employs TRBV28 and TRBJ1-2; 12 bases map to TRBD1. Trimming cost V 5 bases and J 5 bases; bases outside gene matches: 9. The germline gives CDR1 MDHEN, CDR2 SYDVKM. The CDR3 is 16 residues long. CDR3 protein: CASSPPGTGGRYGYTF. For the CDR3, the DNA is TGTGCCAGCAGTCCCCCCGGGACAGGGGGCAGATATGGCTACACCTTC.

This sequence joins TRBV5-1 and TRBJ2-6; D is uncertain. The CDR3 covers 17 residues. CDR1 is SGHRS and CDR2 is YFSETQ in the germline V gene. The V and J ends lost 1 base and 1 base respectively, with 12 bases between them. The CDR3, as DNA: TGCGCCAGCAGCTTGAACACAGTTTTTTCTGGGGCCAACGTCCTGACTTTC. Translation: CASSLNTVFSGANVLTF.

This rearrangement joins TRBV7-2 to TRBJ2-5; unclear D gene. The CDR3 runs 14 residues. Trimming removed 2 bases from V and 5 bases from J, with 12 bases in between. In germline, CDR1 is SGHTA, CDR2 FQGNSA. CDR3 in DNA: TGTGCCAGCAGCTTAACCGCGGCAGCCGAGACCCAGTACTTC. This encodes CASSLTAAAETQYF.

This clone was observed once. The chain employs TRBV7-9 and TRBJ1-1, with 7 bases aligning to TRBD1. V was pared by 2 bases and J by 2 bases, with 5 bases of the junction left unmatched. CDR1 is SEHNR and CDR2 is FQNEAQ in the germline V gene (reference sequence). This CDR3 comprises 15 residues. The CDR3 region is CASSLSRQGNTEAFF. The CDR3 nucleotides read TGTGCCAGCAGCTTATCCAGACAGGGTAACACTGAAGCTTTCTTT.

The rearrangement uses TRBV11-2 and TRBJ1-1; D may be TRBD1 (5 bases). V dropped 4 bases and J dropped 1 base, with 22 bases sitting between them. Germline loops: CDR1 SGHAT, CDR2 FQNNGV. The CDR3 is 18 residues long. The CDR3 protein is CASSSFPGPKGTNTEAFF. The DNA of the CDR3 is TGTGCCAGCAGCTCTTTCCCGGGACCCAAGGGGACGAACACTGAAGCTTTCTTT.

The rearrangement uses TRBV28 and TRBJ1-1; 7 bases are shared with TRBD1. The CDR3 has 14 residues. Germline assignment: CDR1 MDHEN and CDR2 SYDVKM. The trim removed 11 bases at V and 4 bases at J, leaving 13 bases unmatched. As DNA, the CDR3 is TGTGCCGCCTGGGGGGCAGGGGGAGGCACTGAAGCTTTCTTT. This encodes CAAWGAGGGTEAFF.

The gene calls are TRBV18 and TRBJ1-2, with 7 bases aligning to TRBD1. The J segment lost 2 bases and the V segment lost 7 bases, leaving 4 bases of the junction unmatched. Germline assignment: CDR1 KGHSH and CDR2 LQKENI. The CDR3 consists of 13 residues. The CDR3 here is CASLGDRNYGYTF. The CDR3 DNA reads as TGTGCCAGCTTGGGGGACAGAAACTATGGCTACACCTTC.

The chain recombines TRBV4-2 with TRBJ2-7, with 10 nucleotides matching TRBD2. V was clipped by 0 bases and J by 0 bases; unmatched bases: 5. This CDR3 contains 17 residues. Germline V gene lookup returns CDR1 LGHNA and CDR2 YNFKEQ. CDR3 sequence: CASSQDNLAGVSYEQYF. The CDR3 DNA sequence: TGTGCCAGCAGCCAAGACAATCTAGCGGGGGTCTCCTACGAGCAGTACTTC.

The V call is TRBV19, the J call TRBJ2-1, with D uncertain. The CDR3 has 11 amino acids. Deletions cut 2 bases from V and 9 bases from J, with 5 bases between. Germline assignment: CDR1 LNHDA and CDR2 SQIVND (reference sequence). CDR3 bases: TGTGCCAGTAGTATACTTAGTGAGCAGTTCTTC. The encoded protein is CASSILSEQFF.

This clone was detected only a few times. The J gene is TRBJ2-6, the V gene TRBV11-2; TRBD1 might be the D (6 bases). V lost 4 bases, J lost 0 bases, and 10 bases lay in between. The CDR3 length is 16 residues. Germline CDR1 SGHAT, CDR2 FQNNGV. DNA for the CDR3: TGTGCCAGCAGCTCGGGACAAGGCTCTGGGGCCAACGTCCTGACTTTC. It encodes CASSSGQGSGANVLTF.